The 10 T cell receptor beta chains below were found in one sample sequenced in a study of shared clonotypes between healthy human individuals. The table came from immunoSEQ multiplex PCR; TCRdb's copy has only in-frame clones and leaves some out. The table has about 2 million clones, 85% to 95% seen once. CD45RO-negative cells were positively selected for CCR7, leaving out terminally differentiated effector memory CD45RA+ cells. The sample taken for sequencing was naive CD8+ T cells sorted from blood. The receptors come from a man between 18 and 35 years old in good health.

The rearrangement uses TRBV29-1 and TRBJ2-1; 7 nucleotides line up with TRBD2. Germline assignment: CDR1 SQVTM and CDR2 ANQGSEA. V shed 8 bases, J shed 2 bases, and the junction held 6 bases outside the gene matches. CDR3 length equals 13 residues. For the CDR3, the DNA is TGCAGCCACGGGAGCGGGGCCTACAATGAGCAGTTCTTC. It yields the protein CSHGSGAYNEQFF.

V and J are TRBV6-1 and TRBJ1-5, with unresolved D. The CDR3 has 14 residues. Germline CDR1 is MNHNS and CDR2 is SASEGT. Trimming stripped 5 bases from V and 4 bases from J, with 12 bases between. DNA of the CDR3: TGTGCCAGCAGTTCCCCGGAAAAGAATCAGCCCCAGCATTTT. It codes for CASSSPEKNQPQHF.

The chain links TRBV4-3 to TRBJ1-6; no clear D gene. Germline V lookup: CDR1 LGHNA, CDR2 YSLEER. The CDR3 consists of 18 residues. V was clipped by 0 bases and J by 0 bases, with 12 bases between them. CDR3 sequence: CASSQDSPVSSYNSPLHF. The DNA of the CDR3 is TGCGCCAGCAGCCAAGATAGCCCCGTGAGCTCCTATAATTCACCCCTCCACTTT.

As to this clone: This may be a read error: a much more frequent sequence differs by one nucleotide. V usage is TRBV29-1 and J usage is TRBJ1-1; no definite D call. The CDR3 has 13 amino acids. CDR1 is SQVTM, CDR2 ANQGSEA, per germline. Trimming pared 4 bases from V and 0 bases from J, leaving 9 bases between. CDR3 nucleotides: TGCAGCGTTGTTTTGTCGTTGAACACTGAAGCTTTCTTT. As protein: CSVVLSLNTEAFF.

The chain couples TRBV10-3 to TRBJ2-3; TRBD1 might be the D (7 bases). There are 13 residues in the CDR3. Trimming removed 11 bases from V and 1 base from J, with 13 bases in between. Germline values: CDR1 ENHRY, CDR2 SYGVKD. The CDR3 is CAGGTVGTDTQYF. The DNA of the CDR3 is TGTGCCGGGGGGACAGTGGGCACAGATACGCAGTATTTT.

The genes are TRBV6-1 and TRBJ2-7, with TRBD1 identical over 11 bases. The CDR3 is 15 residues long. J lost 1 base, V lost 5 bases, and 4 bases had no gene match. Per germline, CDR1 MNHNS and CDR2 SASEGT. The CDR3 region has the DNA TGTGCCAGCAGTCTAGGACAGGGGGCTTCCTACGAGCAGTACTTC. Its translation: CASSLGQGASYEQYF.

This clone was seen once. V gene TRBV4-3 combines with J gene TRBJ2-7; 8 bases map to TRBD1. The CDR3 sequence is 16 residues long. Germline CDR1 reads LGHNA; CDR2 reads YSLEER. V trimming: 1 base; J trimming: 2 bases; junction bases outside the gene matches: 7. The CDR3 loop is CASSQVVQGEAYEQYF. The CDR3 DNA follows: TGCGCCAGCAGCCAAGTAGTACAGGGGGAAGCCTACGAGCAGTACTTC.

CDR3 sequence reads: CASSINRDRSNSPLHF. In DNA, the CDR3 is TGTGCCAGCAGCATTAACCGGGACAGGAGTAATTCACCCCTCCACTTT. This rearrangement joins TRBV7-8 to TRBJ1-6, with 8 bases that match TRBD1. V gave up 5 bases and J gave up 6 bases; unmatched junction bases: 9. CDR3 length equals 16 residues. The germline V gene has CDR1 SGHVS and CDR2 FQNEAQ.

The chain couples TRBV7-6 to TRBJ2-1; perhaps TRBD2 as D (6 bases). V was pared by 3 bases and J by 10 bases, with 13 bases between. The CDR3 length is 13 residues. Germline V gene lookup returns CDR1 SGHVS and CDR2 FNYEAQ. CDR3 residues: CASSLSLEGEQFF. The DNA for the CDR3 is TGTGCCAGCAGCTTGAGCTTGGAGGGGGAGCAGTTCTTC. The entire variable domain, with the rest obtained from reference TRBV7-6 and TRBJ2-1, is as follows: GAGVSQSPRYKVTKRGQDVALRCDPISGHVSLYWYRQALGQGPEFLTYFNYEAQQDKSGLPNDRFSAERPEGSISTLTIQRTEQRDSAMYRCASSLSLEGEQFFGPGTRLTVL.

V and J are TRBV2 and TRBJ1-6; D call uncertain. V dropped 5 bases and J dropped 13 bases, with 27 bases sitting between them. The length of the CDR3 is 17 residues. Germline-derived CDR1 and CDR2 are SNHLY and FYNNEI. CDR3 sequence reads: CASSHPEGLPIVRPLHF. CDR3 DNA: TGTGCCAGCAGTCACCCCGAAGGGTTGCCGATTGTTCGGCCCCTCCACTTT.